The 17 T cell receptor beta chains below come from one sample, sequenced in a study of shared clonotypes between healthy human individuals. Using immunoSEQ multiplex PCR, the repertoire was profiled, and TCRdb retains in-frame clones only, with some absent. In the table there are about 2 million clones, about 94% of which are singletons. CD45RO-negative cells were positively selected for CCR7, leaving out terminally differentiated effector memory CD45RA+ cells. Sequences were obtained from naive CD8+ T cells sorted from blood. The receptors come from a man aged 18 to 30 in good health.

The gene calls are TRBV29-1 and TRBJ2-7, with 8 bases identical to TRBD1. Germline lookup yields CDR1 SQVTM and CDR2 ANQGSEA. V shed 7 bases and J 2 bases; nucleotides not matched to a gene: 13. CDR3 length: 15 amino acids. The CDR3 sequence is CSADLKGQAPYEQYF. In nucleotides, the CDR3 is TGCAGCGCTGACTTAAAGGGACAGGCACCCTACGAGCAGTACTTC.

The chain joins TRBV28 to TRBJ2-7; perhaps TRBD2 as D (6 bases). Germline V gives CDR1 MDHEN, CDR2 SYDVKM. The CDR3 sequence is 15 residues long. V lost 6 bases and J 3 bases, leaving 18 bases between the germline ends. CDR3 protein: CASSSLGEVNYEQYF. CDR3 DNA: TGTGCCAGCAGCAGTTTGGGGGAGGTTAACTACGAGCAGTACTTC.

This sequence joins TRBV6-5 and TRBJ2-5; D is undetermined. Germline-derived CDR1 and CDR2 are MNHEY and SVGAGI. There are 13 residues in the CDR3. V shed 2 bases and J shed 1 base, with 5 bases lying between them. The CDR3 region is CASSYVFQETQYF. The CDR3 bases are TGTGCCAGCAGTTACGTCTTCCAAGAGACCCAGTACTTC.

In regard to this clone: The sample holds other DNA sequences that translate to the same CDR3. The genes are TRBV5-1 and TRBJ2-1; the D call may be TRBD1 or TRBD2 (5 bases each). Germline V gene sequence: CDR1 SGHRS, CDR2 YFSETQ. This CDR3 comprises 13 residues. V lost 1 base to trimming and J lost 7 bases, with 9 bases between them. The CDR3: CASSLSWGNEQFF. CDR3 bases: TGCGCCAGCAGCTTGAGTTGGGGGAATGAGCAGTTCTTC.

The CDR3 loop reads CASSRRQATNEKLFF. For the CDR3, the DNA is TGTGCCAGCAGTCGGCGACAGGCAACTAATGAAAAACTGTTTTTT. This rearrangement joins TRBV5-5 to TRBJ1-4; tentative D call: TRBD1 (6 bases). Germline V gene sequence: CDR1 SGHKS, CDR2 YYEKEE (reference sequence). The CDR3 is 15 amino acids. Trimming cost V 5 bases and J 0 bases, with 11 bases left between them. The whole variable domain, remainder taken from reference TRBV5-5 and TRBJ1-4, is DAGVTQSPTHLIKTRGQQVTLRCSPISGHKSVSWYQQVLGQGPQFIFQYYEKEERGRGNFPDRFSARQFPNYSSELNVNALLLGDSALYLCASSRRQATNEKLFFGSGTQLSVL.

The chain has TRBV27 and TRBJ2-1; 8 bases are shared with TRBD1. Germline lookup yields CDR1 MNHEY and CDR2 SMNVEV (reference sequence). J was trimmed by 8 bases and V by 4 bases; bases with no gene match: 4. This CDR3 has 13 amino acids. Here the CDR3 reads CASSWQGAHEQFF. The DNA of the CDR3 is TGTGCCAGCAGTTGGCAGGGGGCCCATGAGCAGTTCTTC.

The rearrangement joins TRBV9 to TRBJ1-1; unclear D gene. V was trimmed by 2 bases and J by 4 bases, leaving 9 bases between them. The CDR3 extends over 13 amino acids. Germline V gives CDR1 SGDLS, CDR2 YYNGEE. CDR3 DNA: TGTGCCAGCAGCGTTCAGGATAGCACTGAAGCTTTCTTT. It translates to CASSVQDSTEAFF.

The chain has TRBV7-9 and TRBJ2-3; no firm D call. CDR3 size: 14 residues. Deletions cut 8 bases from V and 5 bases from J, with 17 bases between. Germline loops: CDR1 SEHNR, CDR2 FQNEAQ (reference sequence). CDR3 residues: CASSAQEPGDTQYF. CDR3 bases: TGTGCCAGCTCAGCTCAGGAACCTGGAGATACGCAGTATTTT.

The chain combines TRBV11-2 with TRBJ2-7; 7 bases line up with TRBD1. CDR1 SGHAT and CDR2 FQNNGV come from the germline V gene. The CDR3 loop spans 14 amino acids. Trimming removed 5 bases from V and 3 bases from J; junction bases left unmatched: 7. CDR3 protein: CASSPGTAYYEQYF. In DNA form, the CDR3 reads TGTGCCAGCAGCCCAGGGACAGCCTACTACGAGCAGTACTTC.

The chain is built from TRBV28 and TRBJ1-2; a possible D gene is TRBD1 (6 bases). CDR1 and CDR2 from the germline V gene are MDHEN and SYDVKM. V was pared by 6 bases and J by 5 bases, with 19 bases between. The CDR3 totals 15 residues. DNA for the CDR3: TGTGCCAGCAGCCCCGGCTGGGGGGCTGAATATGGCTACACCTTC. Its translation is CASSPGWGAEYGYTF.

V and J are TRBV27 and TRBJ1-1; D is ambiguous. Germline V lookup: CDR1 MNHEY, CDR2 SMNVEV (reference sequence). Trimming removed 7 bases at V and 1 base at J, with 16 bases between. The CDR3 totals 15 residues. CDR3 residues: CASTPSPPPNTEAFF. The CDR3 DNA sequence: TGTGCCAGCACCCCTTCCCCGCCTCCGAACACTGAAGCTTTCTTT.

As to this clone: Additional DNA sequences in this sample encode the identical CDR3. The rearrangement uses TRBV5-1 and TRBJ2-7; 7 nucleotides agree with TRBD1. Germline CDR1 is SGHRS and CDR2 is YFSETQ. The CDR3 runs 14 residues. V was pared by 0 bases and J by 2 bases, with 2 bases of the junction left unmatched. The CDR3 is CASSLDRGPYEQYF. The CDR3 nucleotides are TGCGCCAGCAGCTTGGACAGGGGACCCTACGAGCAGTACTTC. The full variable domain, in which reference TRBV5-1 and TRBJ2-7 provide the parts outside the CDR3, is KAGVTQTPRYLIKTRGQQVTLSCSPISGHRSVSWYQQTPGQGLQFLFEYFSETQRNKGNFPGRFSGRQFSNSRSEMNVSTLELGDSALYLCASSLDRGPYEQYFGPGTRLTVT.

The chain joins TRBV10-2 to TRBJ2-3; 8 bases fit TRBD2. V was pared by 9 bases and J by 5 bases, with 7 bases of the junction left unmatched. The CDR3 spans 13 residues. Germline V lookup: CDR1 WSHSY, CDR2 SAAADI. The CDR3 DNA is TGCGCCAGTGGGGGGGCGGGAGGAGATACGCAGTATTTT. It specifies CASGGAGGDTQYF.

The chain employs TRBV7-9 and TRBJ2-7; D is tentatively TRBD1 or TRBD2 (5 bases each). Trimming took off 5 bases at V and 7 bases at J, with 21 bases between the two ends. The CDR3 runs to 15 residues. The germline CDR1 and CDR2 sequences are SEHNR and FQNEAQ (reference sequence). CDR3 coding DNA: TGTGCCAGCAGCGAATCCGGGACGGCCGTATGGGAGCAGTACTTC. Protein sequence: CASSESGTAVWEQYF.

The CDR3 DNA reads as TGTGCCAGCAGTGATTGGGACAGGGGACCCGGGGAGCTGTTTTTT. It specifies CASSDWDRGPGELFF. The chain couples TRBV2 to TRBJ2-2; 10 bases map to TRBD1. The germline gives CDR1 SNHLY, CDR2 FYNNEI. This CDR3 spans 15 amino acids. V shed 3 bases, J shed 6 bases, and the junction held 4 bases outside the gene matches.

This chain links TRBV27 with TRBJ2-1; D gene unclear. The length of the CDR3 is 15 residues. In germline, CDR1 is MNHEY, CDR2 SMNVEV (reference sequence). Trimming cost V 0 bases and J 5 bases, with 11 bases left between them. The CDR3, as DNA: TGTGCCAGCAGTTTATCAGCCCGACTCCACAATGAGCAGTTCTTC. This sequence encodes CASSLSARLHNEQFF.

The rearrangement links TRBV21-1 to TRBJ2-7; the D segment call TRBD2 is taken from the table without a DNA check. TRBV21-1 is annotated as a pseudogene. CDR3 length: 15 residues. CDR3 protein: CASSSPGTYSYEQYF. Written as DNA, the CDR3 is TGTGCCAGCAGCTCGCCCGGGACTTACTCCTACGAGCAGTACTTC.